A single sample gave rise to the 10 T cell receptor beta chains below, sequenced in a study of CD8 T cells in Susac syndrome. Random hexamers primed reverse transcription of 0.5 to 1 ug RNA. One entry per CDR3 protein results from TCRdb running MiXCR on the immunoSEQ multiplex PCR reads. The sample includes 170,000 or so distinct CDR3 sequences, roughly 94% of them seen just once. Sequencing used CD4+ T cells from PBMCs. The receptors were gathered from a human donor with Susac syndrome.

The V gene is TRBV3-1, the J gene TRBJ2-6; D remains unclear. Germline V lookup: CDR1 LGHDT, CDR2 YNNKEL (reference sequence). The CDR3 runs to 15 residues. Trimming removed 0 bases from V and 0 bases from J, with 3 bases in between. The CDR3 sequence: CASSQDSSGANVLTF. In nucleotides, the CDR3 is TGTGCCAGCAGCCAAGACAGCTCTGGGGCCAACGTCCTGACTTTC.

V is TRBV9 and J is TRBJ1-4; no reliable D call. Germline CDR1 SGDLS, CDR2 YYNGEE. The germline V and J ends were trimmed by 3 bases and 7 bases, with 13 bases remaining between them. CDR3 length equals 14 residues. DNA for the CDR3: TGTGCCAGCAGCGACAGTTGGGGTGGTGAAAAACTGTTTTTT. It translates to CASSDSWGGEKLFF. The full variable domain, with the rest looked up from reference TRBV9 and TRBJ1-4, is DSGVTQTPKHLITATGQRVTLRCSPRSGDLSVYWYQQSLDQGLQFLIQYYNGEERAKGNILERFSAQQFPDLHSELNLSSLELGDSALYFCASSDSWGGEKLFFGSGTQLSVL.

This sequence joins TRBV20-1 and TRBJ2-1; 8 bases line up with TRBD1. In germline, CDR1 is DFQATT, CDR2 SNEGSKA (reference sequence). The CDR3 spans 13 residues. After removal of 6 bases from V and 15 bases from J, the junction contained 16 bases not matched to a gene. CDR3 loop: CSAMDRVGLGRFF. DNA of the CDR3: TGCAGTGCCATGGACAGGGTGGGCTTGGGACGGTTCTTC.

This chain uses TRBV12-3 or TRBV12-4 with TRBJ1-1; D ambiguous. This CDR3 region has 11 residues. Trimming took off 6 bases at V and 9 bases at J, with 11 bases between the two ends. CDR3 loop: CASSPRQQAFF. For the CDR3, the DNA is TGTGCCAGCAGCCCTAGACAACAAGCTTTCTTT.

The chain uses TRBV18 and TRBJ2-5; D might be TRBD1 or TRBD2, each matching 5 bases. This CDR3 has 14 amino acids. Trimming took off 0 bases at V and 3 bases at J, with 8 bases between the two ends. Germline V gene lookup returns CDR1 KGHSH and CDR2 LQKENI. The CDR3 region is CASSPPRGEETQYF. For the CDR3, the DNA is TGTGCCAGCTCACCACCGAGGGGCGAAGAGACCCAGTACTTC.

This clonotype was picked up one time. The chain uses TRBV2 and TRBJ2-7; D ambiguous. V lost 6 bases to trimming and J lost 7 bases, with 10 bases between them. CDR3 length: 11 amino acids. CDR1 and CDR2 (germline): SNHLY, FYNNEI. CDR3 amino acids: CASRGFEEQYF. The CDR3 DNA reads as TGTGCCAGCAGGGGTTTCGAAGAGCAGTACTTC.

The chain combines TRBV15 with TRBJ2-7; D gene unclear. Germline-derived CDR1 and CDR2 are LNHNV and YYDKDF (reference sequence). Trimming shortened V by 0 bases and J by 3 bases, and 9 bases separated the two germline ends. The CDR3 spans 14 residues. CDR3 in DNA: TGTGCCACCAGCAGAGAGGGGTCTGGCTACGAGCAGTACTTC. Translating it yields CATSREGSGYEQYF.

This rearrangement joins TRBV10-3 to TRBJ2-5, with no clear D. The CDR3 covers 11 residues. The V end lost 0 bases, the J end lost 5 bases, and 1 base lay between the germline ends. Germline CDR1 reads ENHRY; CDR2 reads SYGVKD. This chain's CDR3 is CAISESETQYF. The CDR3 coding sequence is TGTGCCATCAGTGAGTCGGAGACCCAGTACTTC.

CDR3 protein: CASSRRGTGQETQYF. The DNA of the CDR3 is TGTGCCAGCAGCCGGAGGGGGACAGGGCAAGAGACCCAGTACTTC. J is TRBJ2-5 and V is TRBV5-6, with TRBD1 identical over 9 bases. J was trimmed by 2 bases and V by 4 bases; bases with no gene match: 6. CDR3 size: 15 residues. CDR1 SGHDT and CDR2 YYEEEE come from the germline V gene. The variable domain in full, completed from reference TRBV5-6 and TRBJ2-5, reads DAGVTQSPTHLIKTRGQQVTLRCSPKSGHDTVSWYQQALGQGPQFIFQYYEEEERQRGNFPDRFSGHQFPNYSSELNVNALLLGDSALYLCASSRRGTGQETQYFGPGTRLLVL.

This clonotype was observed once. This chain links TRBV10-3 with TRBJ1-1; no clear D gene. With 7 bases removed from V and 5 bases from J, the gap between germline ends came to 14 bases. The germline V gene has CDR1 ENHRY and CDR2 SYGVKD. This CDR3 comprises 13 residues. CDR3 protein: CAINPNGGTEAFF. The DNA for the CDR3 is TGTGCCATCAATCCCAATGGAGGGACTGAAGCTTTCTTT.